This TCR beta chain was recorded in a study of blood T cell repertoires in COVID-19. Germline V CDR1 and CDR2: SGHRS, YFSETQ. This CDR3 has 15 residues. J gave up 5 bases and V 0 bases, and 7 bases lay outside the gene matches. Clones were read by immunoSEQ multiplex PCR, and TCRdb kept only the in-frame ones, dropping some. The table shows 150,000 to 200,000 clones, with approximately 78% occurring only once. The receptor was isolated from a human donor in a cohort sampled during active COVID-19. The chain joins TRBV5-1 to TRBJ2-7; 8 positions agree with TRBD1. Sequenced: peripheral blood. The CDR3 protein is CASSLVAGGVDEQYF. CDR3 DNA sequence: TGCGCCAGCAGCTTGGTTGCAGGGGGCGTGGACGAGCAGTACTTC.